Presented here are 5 T cell receptor beta chains from one specimen sequenced in a study of cytomegalovirus exposure and HLA in healthy donors. 60 Vbeta and 13 Jbeta primers were used in PCR. Here immunoSEQ multiplex PCR was the method, and the copy in TCRdb shows in-frame clones only, minus some. The profile shows 150,000 to 200,000 clones, 60% to 80% of them singletons. Material for sequencing was PBMCs. The origin of the receptors is a man aged 55 to 70 in good health and CMV-seronegative.

Only one count was recorded for this clone. V usage is TRBV6-5 and J usage is TRBJ2-7; D ambiguous. Between the trimmed V and J ends, which lost 6 bases and 3 bases, there was a span of 12 bases. CDR3 length equals 13 residues. The germline V gene encodes CDR1 MNHEY and CDR2 SVGAGI. The CDR3 loop reads CASREPGNYEQYF. CDR3 coding DNA: TGTGCCAGCAGGGAACCAGGAAACTACGAGCAGTACTTC.

V is TRBV6-5 and J is TRBJ1-2, with 12 bases identical to TRBD1. The CDR3 loop spans 15 amino acids. The J segment lost 5 bases and the V segment lost 5 bases, leaving 6 bases of the junction unmatched. CDR1 is MNHEY, CDR2 SVGAGI, per germline. The CDR3 coding sequence is TGTGCCAGCAGTCCCTCGGGACAGGGGGCTTATGGCTACACCTTC. Protein: CASSPSGQGAYGYTF.

The chain combines TRBV5-4 with TRBJ1-2, with 7 bases aligning to TRBD1. J lost 8 bases, V lost 3 bases, and 7 bases had no gene match. This CDR3 has 13 residues. Germline CDR1 SGHNT, CDR2 YYREEE (reference sequence). CDR3 sequence reads: CASSSGQVQGYTF. The CDR3, as DNA: TGTGCCAGCAGCTCCGGACAGGTCCAGGGCTACACCTTC.

The chain links TRBV11-1 to TRBJ2-5, with 8 bases matching TRBD2. The CDR3 loop spans 14 amino acids. Per the germline V gene, CDR1 is SGHAT and CDR2 is FQDESV (reference sequence). J gave up 5 bases and V 3 bases, and 5 bases lay outside the gene matches. The CDR3 DNA follows: TGTGCCAGCAGCTTGAGCGGGGGCCGGGAGACCCAGTACTTC. Amino acid sequence: CASSLSGGRETQYF.

There are a few counts of this clone. V and J are TRBV4-1 and TRBJ2-7; 12 bases align to TRBD1. Germline V CDR1 and CDR2: MGHRA, YSYEKL. The length of the CDR3 is 14 residues. With V trimmed by 3 bases and J by 5 bases, 2 bases remained unmatched. CDR3: CASSHGTGGDEQYF. Written as DNA, the CDR3 is TGCGCCAGCAGCCACGGGACAGGGGGCGACGAGCAGTACTTC.